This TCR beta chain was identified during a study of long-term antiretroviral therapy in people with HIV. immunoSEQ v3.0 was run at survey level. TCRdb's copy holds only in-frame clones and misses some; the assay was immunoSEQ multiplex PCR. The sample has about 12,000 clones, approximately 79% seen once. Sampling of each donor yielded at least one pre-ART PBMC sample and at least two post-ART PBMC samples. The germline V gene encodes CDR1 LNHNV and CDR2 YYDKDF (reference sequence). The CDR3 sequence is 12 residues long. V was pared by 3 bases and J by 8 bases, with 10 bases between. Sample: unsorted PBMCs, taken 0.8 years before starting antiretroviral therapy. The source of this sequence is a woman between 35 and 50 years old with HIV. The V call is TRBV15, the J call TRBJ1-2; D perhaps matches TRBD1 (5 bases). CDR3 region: CATSRSGLGYTF. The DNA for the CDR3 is TGTGCCACCAGCAGGTCAGGGCTGGGCTACACCTTC.